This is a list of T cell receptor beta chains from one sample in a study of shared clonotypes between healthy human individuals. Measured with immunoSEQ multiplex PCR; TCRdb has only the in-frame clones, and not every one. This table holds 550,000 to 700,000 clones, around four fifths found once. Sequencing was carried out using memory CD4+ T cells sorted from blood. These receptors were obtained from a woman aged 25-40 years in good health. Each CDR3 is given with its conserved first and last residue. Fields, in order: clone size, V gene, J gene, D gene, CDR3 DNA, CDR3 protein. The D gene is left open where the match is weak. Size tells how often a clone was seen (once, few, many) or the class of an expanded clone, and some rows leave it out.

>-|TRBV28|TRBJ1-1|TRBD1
TGTGCCAGCAGTCTCCTCCCGGGACAGGGGGGGACTGAAGCTTTCTTT
CASSLLPGQGGTEAFF
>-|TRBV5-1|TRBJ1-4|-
TGCGCCAGCAGCTTGTTGATGCCAAATGAAAAACTGTTTTTT
CASSLLMPNEKLFF
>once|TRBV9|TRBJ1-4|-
TGTGCCAGCAGCGTAGAAGGGATCCCTAATGAAAAACTGTTTTTT
CASSVEGIPNEKLFF
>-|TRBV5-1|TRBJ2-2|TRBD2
TGCGCCAGCACCATGACTAGCGGGAGGTTAGGCACCGGGGAGCTGTTTTTT
CASTMTSGRLGTGELFF
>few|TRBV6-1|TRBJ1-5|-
TGTGCCAGCAGTGAACTCGGCGGGTCAGGGGCCCAGCATTTT
CASSELGGSGAQHF
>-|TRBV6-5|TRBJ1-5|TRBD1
TGTGCCAGCAGTACAGGGGGCGCGGGTAATCAGCCCCAGCATTTT
CASSTGGAGNQPQHF
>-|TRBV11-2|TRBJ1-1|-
TGTGCCAGCAGCTTAATCTCTGAAGCTTTCTTT
CASSLISEAFF
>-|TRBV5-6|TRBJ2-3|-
TGTGCCAGCAGCCAGGGCCCAGGATCCACAGATACGCAGTATTTT
CASSQGPGSTDTQYF
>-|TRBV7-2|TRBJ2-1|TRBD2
TGTGCCAGCAGCTTAGTAAGCGGGAGGCTCTCCTACAATGAGCAGTTCTTC
CASSLVSGRLSYNEQFF
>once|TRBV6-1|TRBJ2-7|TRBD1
TGTGCCAGCAGGGGGACAGGTGAAGCGTACGAGCAGTACTTC
CASRGTGEAYEQYF
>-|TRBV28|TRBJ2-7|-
TGTGCCAGCAGTTCACCAGAAGGCCTACAGTACTTC
CASSSPEGLQYF
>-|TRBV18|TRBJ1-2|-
TGTGCCAGCTCACCAATCCCCGCGAGAGCTAACTATGGCTACACCTTC
CASSPIPARANYGYTF
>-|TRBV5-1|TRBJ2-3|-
TGCGCCAGCAGCTTGGCCCCCGAGCCCCTTGGGCTGGTTCAGCAGTATTTT
CASSLAPEPLGLVQQYF
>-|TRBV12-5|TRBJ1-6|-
TGTGCTACTCCGGGGGGCAGGAAATCACCCCTCCACTTT
CATPGGRKSPLHF
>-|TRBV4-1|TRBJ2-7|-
TGCGCCAGCAGCCAAGCGGCAGCTCTCTACGAGCAGTACTTC
CASSQAAALYEQYF
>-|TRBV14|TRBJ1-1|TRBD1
TGTGCCAGCAGCCGACAGGGGGGGAAGAACACTGAAGCTTTCTTT
CASSRQGGKNTEAFF
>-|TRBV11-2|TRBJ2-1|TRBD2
TGTGCCAGCAGCTTAGCCGGGACTAGCGGAGTTGAGCAGTTCTTC
CASSLAGTSGVEQFF
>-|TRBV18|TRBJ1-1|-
TGTGCCAGCTCACCACAGGGTGATCAAGCTTTCTTT
CASSPQGDQAFF
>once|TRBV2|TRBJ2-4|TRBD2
TGTGCCAGCAGTGAGGCGGGAGGGTCTAACATTCAGTACTTC
CASSEAGGSNIQYF
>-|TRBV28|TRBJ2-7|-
TGTGCCAGCAGGGAGGGGGGCCCCTACGAGCAGTACTTC
CASREGGPYEQYF
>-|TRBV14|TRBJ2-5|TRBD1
TGTGCCAGCAGCCAGCGGACAGGGCTTATAGAGACCCAGTACTTC
CASSQRTGLIETQYF
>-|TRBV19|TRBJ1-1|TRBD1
TGTGCCAGTAGTACGACAGGGGGCACTGAAGCTTTCTTT
CASSTTGGTEAFF
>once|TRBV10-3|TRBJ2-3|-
TGTGCCATCAGTGTGGAGTCGGCGCAGTATTTT
CAISVESAQYF
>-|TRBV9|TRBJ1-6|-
TGTGCCAGCAGCGAGGGGGTCATGGATTCACCCCTCCACTTT
CASSEGVMDSPLHF